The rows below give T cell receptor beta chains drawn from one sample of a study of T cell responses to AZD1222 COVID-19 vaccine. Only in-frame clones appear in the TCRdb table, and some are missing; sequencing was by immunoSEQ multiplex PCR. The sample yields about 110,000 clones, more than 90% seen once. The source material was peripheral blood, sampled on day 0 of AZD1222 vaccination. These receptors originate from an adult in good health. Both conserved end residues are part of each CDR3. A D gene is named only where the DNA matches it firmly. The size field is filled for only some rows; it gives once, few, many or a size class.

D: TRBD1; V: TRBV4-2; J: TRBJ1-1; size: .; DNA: TGTGCCAGCAGCCAAGTGGACAGGGCTGTCACTGAAGCTTTCTTT; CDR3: CASSQVDRAVTEAFF
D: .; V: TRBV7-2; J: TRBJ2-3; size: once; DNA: TGTGCCAGCAGCTTAGGGGGTCATAGCACAGATACGCAGTATTTT; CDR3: CASSLGGHSTDTQYF
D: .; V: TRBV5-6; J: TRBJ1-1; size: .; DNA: TGTGCCAGCGGTCCAGGGGACACTGAAGCTTTCTTT; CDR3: CASGPGDTEAFF
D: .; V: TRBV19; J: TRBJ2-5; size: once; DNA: TGTGCCAGTAGTATTGGCCTACAAGAGACCCAGTACTTC; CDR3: CASSIGLQETQYF
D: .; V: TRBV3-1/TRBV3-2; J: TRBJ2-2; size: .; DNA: TGTGCCAGCAGCCACGTACGGGCCGGTACCTTAAACACCGGGGAGCTGTTTTTT; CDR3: CASSHVRAGTLNTGELFF
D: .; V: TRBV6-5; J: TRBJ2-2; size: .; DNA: TGTGCCAGCAGTACCAGTCGGTCGGGCACCGGGGAGCTGTTTTTT; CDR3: CASSTSRSGTGELFF
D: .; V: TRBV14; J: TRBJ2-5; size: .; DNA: TGTGCCAGCAGCCAAGAAAAAAGGGGCACCCAGTACTTC; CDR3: CASSQEKRGTQYF
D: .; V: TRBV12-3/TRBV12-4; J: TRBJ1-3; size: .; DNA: TGTGCCAGCAGTTCTGACTCTGGAAACACCATATATTTT; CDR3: CASSSDSGNTIYF
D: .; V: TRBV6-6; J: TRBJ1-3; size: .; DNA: TGTGCCAGCAGTTACGTTTCAGATTTCTCTGGAAACACCATATATTTT; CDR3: CASSYVSDFSGNTIYF
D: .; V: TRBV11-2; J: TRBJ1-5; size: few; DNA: TGTGCCAGCAGCTTAGTAAGGGATCAGCCCCAGCATTTT; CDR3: CASSLVRDQPQHF
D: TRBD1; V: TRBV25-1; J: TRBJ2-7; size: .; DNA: TGTGCCAGCGGGACAGCATTTTACGAGCAGTACTTC; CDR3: CASGTAFYEQYF
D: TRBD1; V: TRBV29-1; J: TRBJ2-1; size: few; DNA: TGCAGCGTTGGCCTGTTTAAGGGGGCTTACAATGAGCAGTTCTTC; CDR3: CSVGLFKGAYNEQFF
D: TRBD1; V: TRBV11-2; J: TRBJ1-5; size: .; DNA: TGTGCCAGCAGCGTGGGACAGGACTTCAATCAGCCCCAGCATTTT; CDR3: CASSVGQDFNQPQHF
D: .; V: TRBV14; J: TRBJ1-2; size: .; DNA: TGTGCCAGCAGCCCTCAGGGCTCCTTGGGCTATGGCTACACCTTC; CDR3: CASSPQGSLGYGYTF
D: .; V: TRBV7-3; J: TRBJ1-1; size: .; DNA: TGTGCCAGCAGCAAGGCAGGGGCGAACACTGAAGCTTTCTTT; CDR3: CASSKAGANTEAFF
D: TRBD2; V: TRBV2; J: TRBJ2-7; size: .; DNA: TGTGCCAGCAGCGGTTACTCTAGCGGGAGGGACAACGAGCAGTACTTC; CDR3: CASSGYSSGRDNEQYF
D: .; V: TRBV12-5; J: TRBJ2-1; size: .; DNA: TGTGCTAGTGGTTTGCCATCAGGGGGGCTAGGGAATGAGCAGTTCTTC; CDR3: CASGLPSGGLGNEQFF
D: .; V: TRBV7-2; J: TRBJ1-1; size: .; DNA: TGTGCCAGCAGCCCCACCGGGACAACGAACACTGAAGCTTTCTTT; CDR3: CASSPTGTTNTEAFF
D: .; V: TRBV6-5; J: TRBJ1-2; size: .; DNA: TGTGCCAGCAGTTTAAGGGGAGTCACCTATGGCTACACCTTC; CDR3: CASSLRGVTYGYTF
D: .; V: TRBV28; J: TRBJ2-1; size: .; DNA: TGTGCCAGCAGACCCTCCACTCCGGGAGTGATAAATGAGCAGTTCTTC; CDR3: CASRPSTPGVINEQFF
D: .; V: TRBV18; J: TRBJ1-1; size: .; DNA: TGTGCCAGCTCCCCCTCGGAGGGGGGAGTAAGCACTGAAGCTTTCTTT; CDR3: CASSPSEGGVSTEAFF
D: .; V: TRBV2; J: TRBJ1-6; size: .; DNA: TGTGCCAGCAGTGATACGGGAGGGAATTCACCCCTCCACTTT; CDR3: CASSDTGGNSPLHF
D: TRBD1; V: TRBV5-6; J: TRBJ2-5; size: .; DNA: TGTGCCAGCAGCTCACTGGATTGGACAGGGGACATCAAGAAGACCCAGTACTTC; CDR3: CASSSLDWTGDIKKTQYF
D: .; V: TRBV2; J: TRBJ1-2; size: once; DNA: TGTGCCAGCGGCGGGCTACTTAACTATGGCTACACCTTC; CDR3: CASGGLLNYGYTF
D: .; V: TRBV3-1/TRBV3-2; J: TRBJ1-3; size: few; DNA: TGTGCCAGCAGCCTCGGCTCTGGAAACACCATATATTTT; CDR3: CASSLGSGNTIYF
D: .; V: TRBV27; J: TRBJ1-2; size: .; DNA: TGTGCCAGCAGTTCCCCGGGACGGGGGAACTATGGCTACACCTTC; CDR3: CASSSPGRGNYGYTF
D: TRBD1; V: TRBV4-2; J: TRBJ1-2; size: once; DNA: TGTGCCAGCAGCCAAGTGGCAGGTCAGGGGGCTAACTATGGCTACACCTTC; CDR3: CASSQVAGQGANYGYTF
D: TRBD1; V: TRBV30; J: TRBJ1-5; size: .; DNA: TGTGCCTGGAGAGACAGGGGGAATCAGCCCCAGCATTTT; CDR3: CAWRDRGNQPQHF
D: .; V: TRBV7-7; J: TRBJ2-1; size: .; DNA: TGTGCCAGCAGCCCAGGGGCTACTAGGATGGATGAGCAGTTCTTC; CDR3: CASSPGATRMDEQFF
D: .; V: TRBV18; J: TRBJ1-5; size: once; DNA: TGTGCCAGCTCAATCGGGGAGAATCAGCCCCAGCATTTT; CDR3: CASSIGENQPQHF
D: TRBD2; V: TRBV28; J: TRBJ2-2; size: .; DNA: TGTGCCAGCAGCACCCCGGGACTACCTAACACCGGGGAGCTGTTTTTT; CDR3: CASSTPGLPNTGELFF
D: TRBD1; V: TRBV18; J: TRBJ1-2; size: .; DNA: TGTGCCAGCTCACCGGGACTCACAGGGGCTAACTATGGCTACACCTTC; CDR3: CASSPGLTGANYGYTF
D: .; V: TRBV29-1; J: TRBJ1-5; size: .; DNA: TGCAGCGTTGCCAGGGGTTTCGGTCAGCCCCAGCATTTT; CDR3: CSVARGFGQPQHF
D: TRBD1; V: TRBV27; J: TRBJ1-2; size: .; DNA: TGTGCCAGCAGTAGGGGCGACAGGGGGTATGGCTACACCTTC; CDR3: CASSRGDRGYGYTF
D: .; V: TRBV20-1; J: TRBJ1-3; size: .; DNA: TGCAGTGCTAGTCCAGGGTCCGGCGCTGGAAACACCATATATTTT; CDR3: CSASPGSGAGNTIYF
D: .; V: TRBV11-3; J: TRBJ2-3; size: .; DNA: TGTGCCAGCAGCTCCCGATTGCCCACAGATACGCAGTATTTT; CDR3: CASSSRLPTDTQYF